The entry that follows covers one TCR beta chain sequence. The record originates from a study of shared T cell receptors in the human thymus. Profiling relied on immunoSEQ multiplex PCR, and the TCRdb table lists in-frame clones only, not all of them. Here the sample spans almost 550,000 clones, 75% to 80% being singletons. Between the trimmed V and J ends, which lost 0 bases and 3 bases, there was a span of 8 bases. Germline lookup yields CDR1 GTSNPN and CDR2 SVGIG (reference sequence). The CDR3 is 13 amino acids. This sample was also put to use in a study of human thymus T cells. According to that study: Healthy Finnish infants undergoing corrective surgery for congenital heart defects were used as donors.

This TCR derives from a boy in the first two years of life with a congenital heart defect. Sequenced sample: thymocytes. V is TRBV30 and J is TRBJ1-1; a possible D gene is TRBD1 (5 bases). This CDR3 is CAWSVRGHTEAFF. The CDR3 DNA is TGTGCCTGGAGTGTAAGGGGTCACACTGAAGCTTTCTTT.